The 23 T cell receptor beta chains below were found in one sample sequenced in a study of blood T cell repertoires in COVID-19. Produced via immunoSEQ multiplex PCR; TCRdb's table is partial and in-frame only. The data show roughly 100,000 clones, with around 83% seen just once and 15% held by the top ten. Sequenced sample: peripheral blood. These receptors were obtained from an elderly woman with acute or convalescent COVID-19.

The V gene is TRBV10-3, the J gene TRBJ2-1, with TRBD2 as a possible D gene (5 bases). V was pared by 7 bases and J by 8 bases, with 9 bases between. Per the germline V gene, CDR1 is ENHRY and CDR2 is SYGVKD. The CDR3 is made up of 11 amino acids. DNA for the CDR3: TGTGCCATCAACGGGAACGATGAGCAGTTCTTC. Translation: CAINGNDEQFF.

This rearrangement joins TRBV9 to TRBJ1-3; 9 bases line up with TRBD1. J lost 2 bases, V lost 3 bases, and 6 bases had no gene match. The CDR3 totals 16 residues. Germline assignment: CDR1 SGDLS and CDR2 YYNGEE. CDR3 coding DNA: TGTGCCAGCAGCGCACAGGGGGCTTTGGCTGGAAACACCATATATTTT. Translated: CASSAQGALAGNTIYF.

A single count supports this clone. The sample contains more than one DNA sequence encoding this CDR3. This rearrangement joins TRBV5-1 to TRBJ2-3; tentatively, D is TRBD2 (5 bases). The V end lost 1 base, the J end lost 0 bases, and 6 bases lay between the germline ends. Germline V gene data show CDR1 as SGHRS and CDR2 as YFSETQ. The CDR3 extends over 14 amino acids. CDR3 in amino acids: CASSLSSSTDTQYF. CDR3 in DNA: TGCGCCAGCAGCTTGTCTAGCAGCACAGATACGCAGTATTTT. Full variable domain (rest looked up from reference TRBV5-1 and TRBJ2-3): KAGVTQTPRYLIKTRGQQVTLSCSPISGHRSVSWYQQTPGQGLQFLFEYFSETQRNKGNFPGRFSGRQFSNSRSEMNVSTLELGDSALYLCASSLSSSTDTQYFGPGTRLTVL.

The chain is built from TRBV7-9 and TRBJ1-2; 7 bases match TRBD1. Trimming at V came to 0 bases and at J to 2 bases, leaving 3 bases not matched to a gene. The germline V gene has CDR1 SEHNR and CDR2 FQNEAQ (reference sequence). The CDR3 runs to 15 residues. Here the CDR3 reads CASSLALQGNYGYTF. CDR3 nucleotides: TGTGCCAGCAGCTTAGCGCTACAGGGGAACTATGGCTACACCTTC. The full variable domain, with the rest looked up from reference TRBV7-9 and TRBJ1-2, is DTGVSQNPRHKITKRGQNVTFRCDPISEHNRLYWYRQTLGQGPEFLTYFQNEAQLEKSRLLSDRFSAERPKGSFSTLEIQRTEQGDSAMYLCASSLALQGNYGYTFGSGTRLTVV.

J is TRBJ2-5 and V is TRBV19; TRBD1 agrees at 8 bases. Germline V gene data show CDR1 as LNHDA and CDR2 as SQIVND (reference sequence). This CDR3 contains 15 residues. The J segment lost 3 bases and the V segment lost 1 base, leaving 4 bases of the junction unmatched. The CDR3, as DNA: TGTGCCAGTAGTATAGGCAGGGGGCGGGAAGAGACCCAGTACTTC. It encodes CASSIGRGREETQYF.

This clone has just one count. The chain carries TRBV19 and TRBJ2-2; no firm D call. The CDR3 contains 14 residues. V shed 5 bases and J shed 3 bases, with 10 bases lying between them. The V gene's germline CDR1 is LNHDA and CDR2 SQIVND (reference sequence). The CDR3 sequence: CASSLSSYTGELFF. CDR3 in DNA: TGTGCCAGTAGTCTGAGCTCTTACACCGGGGAGCTGTTTTTT.

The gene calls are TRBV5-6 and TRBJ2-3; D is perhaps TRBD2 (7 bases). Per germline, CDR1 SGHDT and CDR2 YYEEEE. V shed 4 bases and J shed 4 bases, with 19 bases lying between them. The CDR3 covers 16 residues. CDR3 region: CASSTPGGRIPDTQYF. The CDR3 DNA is TGTGCCAGCAGCACCCCCGGGGGGCGGATCCCAGATACGCAGTATTTT.

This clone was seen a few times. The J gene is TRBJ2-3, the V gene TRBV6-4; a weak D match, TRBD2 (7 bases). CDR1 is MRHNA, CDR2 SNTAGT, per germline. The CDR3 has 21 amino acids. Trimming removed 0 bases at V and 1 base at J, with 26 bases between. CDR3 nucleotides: TGTGCCAGCAGTGACTCAGGGGCGGCGGGGGACACTTCGACCCGCACAGATACGCAGTATTTT. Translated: CASSDSGAAGDTSTRTDTQYF.

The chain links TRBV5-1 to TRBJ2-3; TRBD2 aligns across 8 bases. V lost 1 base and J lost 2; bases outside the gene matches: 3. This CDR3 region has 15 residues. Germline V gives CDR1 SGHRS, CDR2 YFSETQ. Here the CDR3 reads CASSLTSGVTDTQYF. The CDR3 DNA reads TGCGCCAGCAGCTTGACTAGCGGAGTCACAGATACGCAGTATTTT.

Written as DNA, the CDR3 is TGTGCCAGCAGTGAAGTTGGGACAGGGGCCGAGCAGTACTTC. Protein sequence: CASSEVGTGAEQYF. This chain connects TRBV6-1 to TRBJ2-7; 10 bases agree with TRBD1. This CDR3 has 14 residues. The junction had 3 bases not matched to a gene; V was cut back by 1 base and J by 6 bases. The germline CDR1 and CDR2 sequences are MNHNS and SASEGT.

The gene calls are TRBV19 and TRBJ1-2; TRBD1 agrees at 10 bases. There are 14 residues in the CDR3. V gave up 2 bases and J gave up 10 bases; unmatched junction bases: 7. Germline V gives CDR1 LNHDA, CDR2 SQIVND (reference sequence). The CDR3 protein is CASSISGTGADYTF. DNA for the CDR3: TGTGCCAGTAGTATATCGGGGACAGGGGCCGACTACACCTTC.

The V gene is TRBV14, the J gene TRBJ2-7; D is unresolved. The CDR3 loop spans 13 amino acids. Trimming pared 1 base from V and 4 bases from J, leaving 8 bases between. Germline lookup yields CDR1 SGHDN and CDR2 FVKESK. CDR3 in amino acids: CASSQGALYEQYV. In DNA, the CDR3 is TGTGCCAGCAGCCAAGGTGCGCTGTACGAGCAGTACGTC.

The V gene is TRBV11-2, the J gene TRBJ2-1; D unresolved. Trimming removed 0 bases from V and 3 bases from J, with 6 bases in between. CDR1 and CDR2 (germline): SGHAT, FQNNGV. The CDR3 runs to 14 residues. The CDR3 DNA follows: TGTGCCAGCAGCTTAGATTTCGGCTACAATGAGCAGTTCTTC. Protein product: CASSLDFGYNEQFF.

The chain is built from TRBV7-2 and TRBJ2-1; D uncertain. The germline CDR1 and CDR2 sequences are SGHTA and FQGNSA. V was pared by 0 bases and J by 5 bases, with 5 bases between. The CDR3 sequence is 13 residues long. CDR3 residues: CASSLAAHNEQFF. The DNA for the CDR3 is TGTGCCAGCAGCTTAGCGGCTCACAATGAGCAGTTCTTC.

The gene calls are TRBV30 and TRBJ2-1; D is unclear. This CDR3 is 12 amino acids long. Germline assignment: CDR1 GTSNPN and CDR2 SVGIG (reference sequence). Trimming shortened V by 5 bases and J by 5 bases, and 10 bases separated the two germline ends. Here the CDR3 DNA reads TGTGCCTGGCTCGAGGTAGACAATGAGCAGTTCTTC. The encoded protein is CAWLEVDNEQFF.

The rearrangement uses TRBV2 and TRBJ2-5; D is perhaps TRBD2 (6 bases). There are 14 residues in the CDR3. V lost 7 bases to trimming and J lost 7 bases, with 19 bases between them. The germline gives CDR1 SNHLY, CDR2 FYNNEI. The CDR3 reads CASTTSGLSGTQYF. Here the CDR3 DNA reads TGTGCCAGCACAACTTCGGGACTTTCGGGGACCCAGTACTTC.

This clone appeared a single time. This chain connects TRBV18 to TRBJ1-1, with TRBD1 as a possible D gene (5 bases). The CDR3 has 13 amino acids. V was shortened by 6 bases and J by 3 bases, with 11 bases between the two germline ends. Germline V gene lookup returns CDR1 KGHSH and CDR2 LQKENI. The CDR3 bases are TGTGCCAGCTCGCCCAGGGAGGACACTGAAGCTTTCTTT. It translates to CASSPREDTEAFF. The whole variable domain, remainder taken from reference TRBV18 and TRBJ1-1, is NAGVMQNPRHLVRRRGQEARLRCSPMKGHSHVYWYRQLPEEGLKFMVYLQKENIIDESGMPKERFSAEFPKEGPSILRIQQVVRGDSAAYFCASSPREDTEAFFGQGTRLTVV.

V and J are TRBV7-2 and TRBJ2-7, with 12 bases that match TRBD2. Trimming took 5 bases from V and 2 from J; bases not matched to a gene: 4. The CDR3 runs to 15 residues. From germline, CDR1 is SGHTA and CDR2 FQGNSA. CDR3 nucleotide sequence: TGTGCCAGCAGCCCCCGACTAGCGGGAGCCTACGAGCAGTACTTC. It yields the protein CASSPRLAGAYEQYF.

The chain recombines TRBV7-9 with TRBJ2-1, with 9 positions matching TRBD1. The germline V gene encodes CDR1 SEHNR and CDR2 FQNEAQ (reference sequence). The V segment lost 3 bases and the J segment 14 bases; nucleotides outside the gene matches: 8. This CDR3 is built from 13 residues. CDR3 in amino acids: CASSFTGGVEEFF. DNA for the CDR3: TGTGCCAGCAGCTTCACAGGGGGCGTTGAAGAGTTCTTC.

The CDR3 spells CATQAFTSAYEQYF. In DNA, the CDR3 is TGTGCCACCCAGGCCTTTACTAGTGCCTACGAGCAGTACTTC. V gene TRBV2 combines with J gene TRBJ2-7, with D possibly being TRBD2 (5 bases). CDR1 and CDR2 (germline): SNHLY, FYNNEI. V gave up 10 bases and J gave up 2 bases, with 18 bases separating them. This CDR3 comprises 14 residues. Supplemented by reference TRBV2 and TRBJ2-7, the full variable domain reads EPEVTQTPSHQVTQMGQEVILRCVPISNHLYFYWYRQILGQKVEFLVSFYNNEISEKSEIFDDQFSVERPDGSNFTLKIRSTKLEDSAMYFCATQAFTSAYEQYFGPGTRLTVT.

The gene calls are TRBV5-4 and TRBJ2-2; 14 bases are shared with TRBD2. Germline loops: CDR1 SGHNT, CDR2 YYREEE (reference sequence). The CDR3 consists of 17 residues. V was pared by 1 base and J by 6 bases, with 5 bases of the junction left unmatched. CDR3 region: CASSLKGLAGDSGELFF. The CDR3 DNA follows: TGTGCCAGCAGCTTGAAGGGACTAGCGGGAGATTCCGGGGAGCTGTTTTTT.

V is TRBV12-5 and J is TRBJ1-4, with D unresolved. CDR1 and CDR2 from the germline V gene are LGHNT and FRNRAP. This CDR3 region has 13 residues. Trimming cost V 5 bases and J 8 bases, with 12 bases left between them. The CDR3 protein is CASGPASDEKLFF. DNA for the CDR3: TGTGCTAGTGGTCCCGCCAGCGACGAAAAACTGTTTTTT.

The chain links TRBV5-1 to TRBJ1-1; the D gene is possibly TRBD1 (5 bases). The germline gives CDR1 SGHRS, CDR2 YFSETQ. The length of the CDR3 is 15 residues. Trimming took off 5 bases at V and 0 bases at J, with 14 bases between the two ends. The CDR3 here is CASSPTGPMNTEAFF. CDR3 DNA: TGCGCCAGCAGTCCAACAGGTCCGATGAACACTGAAGCTTTCTTT.